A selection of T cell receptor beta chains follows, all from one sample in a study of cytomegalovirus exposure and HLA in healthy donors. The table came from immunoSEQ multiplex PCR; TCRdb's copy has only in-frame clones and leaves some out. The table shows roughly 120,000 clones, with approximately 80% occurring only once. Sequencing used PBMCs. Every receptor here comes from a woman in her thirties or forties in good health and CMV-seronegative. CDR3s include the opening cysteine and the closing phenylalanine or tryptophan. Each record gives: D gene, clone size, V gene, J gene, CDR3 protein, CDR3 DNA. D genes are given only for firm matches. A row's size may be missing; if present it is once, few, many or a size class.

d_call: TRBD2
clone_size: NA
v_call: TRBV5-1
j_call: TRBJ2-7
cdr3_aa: CASSQGLARDEQYF
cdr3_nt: TGCGCCAGCAGCCAAGGACTAGCCCGCGACGAGCAGTACTTC

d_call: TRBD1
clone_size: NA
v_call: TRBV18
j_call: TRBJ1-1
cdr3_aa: CASSPNRQGAGHTEAFF
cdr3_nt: TGTGCCAGCTCACCCAACAGACAGGGGGCAGGTCACACTGAAGCTTTCTTT

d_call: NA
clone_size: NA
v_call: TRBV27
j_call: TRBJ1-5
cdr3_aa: CASSLGREQPQHF
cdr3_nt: TGTGCCAGCAGTTTAGGGCGGGAACAGCCCCAGCATTTT

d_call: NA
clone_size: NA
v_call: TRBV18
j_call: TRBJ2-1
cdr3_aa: CASSTRAGNNEQFF
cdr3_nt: TGTGCCAGCTCCACCCGGGCGGGAAACAATGAGCAGTTCTTC

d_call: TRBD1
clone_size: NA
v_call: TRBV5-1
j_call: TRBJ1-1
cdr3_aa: CASSPKVAGTGKFWNTEAFF
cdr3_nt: TGCGCCAGCAGCCCCAAGGTGGCCGGGACAGGGAAATTTTGGAACACTGAAGCTTTCTTT

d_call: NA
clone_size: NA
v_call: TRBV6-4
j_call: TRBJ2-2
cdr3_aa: CASKFEQYTGELFF
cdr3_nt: TGTGCCAGCAAATTCGAACAGTACACCGGGGAGCTGTTTTTT

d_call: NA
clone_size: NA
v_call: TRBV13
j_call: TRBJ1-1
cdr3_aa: CASSSTGIMNTEAFF
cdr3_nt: TGTGCCAGCAGCTCCACAGGGATCATGAACACTGAAGCTTTCTTT

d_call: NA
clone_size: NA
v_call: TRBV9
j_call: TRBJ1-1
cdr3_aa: CASSPGAFMNTEAFF
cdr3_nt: TGTGCCAGCTCCCCAGGGGCCTTCATGAACACTGAAGCTTTCTTT

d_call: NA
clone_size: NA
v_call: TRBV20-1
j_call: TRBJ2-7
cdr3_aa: CSARDGYEQYF
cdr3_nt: TGCAGTGCTAGAGACGGGTACGAGCAGTACTTC

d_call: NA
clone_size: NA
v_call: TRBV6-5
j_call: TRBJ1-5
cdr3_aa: CASSNGQINQPQHF
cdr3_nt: TGTGCCAGCAGCAATGGACAGATCAATCAGCCCCAGCATTTT

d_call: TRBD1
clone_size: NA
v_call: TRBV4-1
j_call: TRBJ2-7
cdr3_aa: CASSYRGPAYEQYF
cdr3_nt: TGCGCCAGCAGCTACAGGGGGCCGGCATACGAGCAGTACTTC

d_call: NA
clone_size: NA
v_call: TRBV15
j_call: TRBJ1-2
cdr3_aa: CATSRERPTHANYGYTF
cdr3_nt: TGTGCCACCAGCAGAGAGCGGCCAACCCACGCTAACTATGGCTACACCTTC

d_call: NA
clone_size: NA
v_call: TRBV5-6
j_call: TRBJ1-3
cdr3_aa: CASILGGTGNTIYF
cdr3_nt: TGTGCCAGCATCCTCGGGGGGACTGGAAACACCATATATTTT

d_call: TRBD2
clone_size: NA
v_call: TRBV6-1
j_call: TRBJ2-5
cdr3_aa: CASSASGGRGRPYF
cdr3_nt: TGTGCCAGCAGTGCTAGCGGGGGCCGGGGGCGTCCTTACTTC

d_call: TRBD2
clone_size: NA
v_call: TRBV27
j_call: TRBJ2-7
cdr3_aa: CASSFVAGTYEQYF
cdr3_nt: TGTGCCAGCAGTTTCGTAGCGGGAACCTACGAGCAGTACTTC

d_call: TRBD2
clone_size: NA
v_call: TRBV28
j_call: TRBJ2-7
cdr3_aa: CASSLSTAGGYEQYF
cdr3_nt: TGTGCCAGCAGTTTATCAACAGCGGGAGGATACGAGCAGTACTTC

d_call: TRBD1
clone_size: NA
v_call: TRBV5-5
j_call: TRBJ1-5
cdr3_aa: CASSEGGTGGQPQHF
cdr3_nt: TGTGCCAGCAGCGAGGGAGGGACAGGGGGCCAGCCCCAGCATTTT

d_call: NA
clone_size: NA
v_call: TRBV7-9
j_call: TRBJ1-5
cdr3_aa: CASSLSPGEDQPQHF
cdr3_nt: TGCGCCAGCAGCTTGTCCCCAGGGGAAGATCAGCCCCAGCATTTT

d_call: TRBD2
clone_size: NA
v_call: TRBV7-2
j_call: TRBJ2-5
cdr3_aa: CASSLARESGATQYF
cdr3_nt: TGTGCCAGCAGCTTAGCGCGGGAGAGTGGGGCGACCCAGTACTTC

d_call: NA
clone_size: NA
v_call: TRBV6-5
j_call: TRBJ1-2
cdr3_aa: CASSPGPGYGYTF
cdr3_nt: TGTGCCAGCAGCCCAGGCCCGGGGTATGGCTACACCTTC

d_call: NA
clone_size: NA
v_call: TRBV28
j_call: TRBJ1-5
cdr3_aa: CASSFVRVDQPQHF
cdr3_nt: TGTGCCAGCAGTTTCGTCAGGGTTGATCAGCCCCAGCATTTT

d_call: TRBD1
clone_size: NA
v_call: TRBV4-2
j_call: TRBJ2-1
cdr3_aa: CASSQEGQGRAGQFF
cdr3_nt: TGTGCCAGCAGCCAAGAGGGACAGGGCCGCGCCGGGCAGTTCTTC

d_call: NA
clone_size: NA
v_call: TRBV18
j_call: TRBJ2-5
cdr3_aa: CASSPEILTDQETQYF
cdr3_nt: TGTGCCAGCTCACCCGAAATTCTGACAGACCAAGAGACCCAGTACTTC

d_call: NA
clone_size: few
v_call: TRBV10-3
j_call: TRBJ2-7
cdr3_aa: CAIRSGQSSYEQYF
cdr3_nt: TGTGCCATCAGATCGGGACAAAGCTCCTACGAGCAGTACTTC

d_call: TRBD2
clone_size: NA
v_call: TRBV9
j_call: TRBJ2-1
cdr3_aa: CASSDLAGGNEQFF
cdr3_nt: TGTGCCAGCAGCGACCTAGCGGGAGGAAATGAGCAGTTCTTC

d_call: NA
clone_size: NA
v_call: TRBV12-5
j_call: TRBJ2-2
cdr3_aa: CASGFDTGELFF
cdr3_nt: TGTGCTAGTGGCTTTGACACCGGGGAGCTGTTTTTT

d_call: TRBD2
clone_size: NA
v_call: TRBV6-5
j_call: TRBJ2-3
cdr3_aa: CASSASGRRGDTQYF
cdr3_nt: TGTGCCAGCAGTGCTAGCGGGAGACGGGGAGATACGCAGTATTTT

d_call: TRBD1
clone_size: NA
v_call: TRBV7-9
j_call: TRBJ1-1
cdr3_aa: CASSQNQGVGATEAFF
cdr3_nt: TGTGCCAGCAGCCAGAATCAGGGGGTAGGGGCCACTGAAGCTTTCTTT

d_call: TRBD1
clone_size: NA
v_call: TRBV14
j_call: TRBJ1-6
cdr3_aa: CASSHGTAHNSPLHF
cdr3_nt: TGTGCCAGCAGCCACGGGACAGCCCATAATTCACCCCTCCACTTT

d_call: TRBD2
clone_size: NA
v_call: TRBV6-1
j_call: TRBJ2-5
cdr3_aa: CASSDTRLAVTQETQYF
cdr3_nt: TGTGCCAGCAGTGACACGAGACTAGCGGTGACACAAGAGACCCAGTACTTC

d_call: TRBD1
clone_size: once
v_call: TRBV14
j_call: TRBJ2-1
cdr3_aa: CASSHGTGGFF
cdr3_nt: TGTGCCAGCAGCCACGGGACAGGCGGCTTCTTC

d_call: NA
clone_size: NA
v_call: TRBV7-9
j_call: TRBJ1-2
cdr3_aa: CSSSRLSGYTF
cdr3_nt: TGTTCCAGCAGCAGATTGAGTGGCTACACCTTC

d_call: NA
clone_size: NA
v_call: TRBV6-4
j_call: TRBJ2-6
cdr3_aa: CASSDSGGSGANVLTF
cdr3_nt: TGTGCCAGCAGTGACTCAGGGGGCTCTGGGGCCAACGTCCTGACTTTC

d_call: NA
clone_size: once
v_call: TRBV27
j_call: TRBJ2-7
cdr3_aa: CASSLSVGPYEQYF
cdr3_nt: TGTGCCAGCAGTTTATCGGTGGGCCCCTACGAGCAGTACTTC

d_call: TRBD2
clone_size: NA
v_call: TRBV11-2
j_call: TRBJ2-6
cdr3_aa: CASNSGINSGANVLTF
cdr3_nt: TGTGCCAGCAATAGCGGGATAAACTCTGGGGCCAACGTCCTGACTTTC

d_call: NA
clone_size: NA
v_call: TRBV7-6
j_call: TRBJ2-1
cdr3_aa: CASSPTASGSEQFF
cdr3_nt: TGTGCCAGCAGTCCAACGGCTAGTGGGAGTGAGCAGTTCTTC

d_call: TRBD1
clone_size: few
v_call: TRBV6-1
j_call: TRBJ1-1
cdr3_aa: CASSRTGMNTEAFF
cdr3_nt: TGTGCCAGCAGTAGGACAGGGATGAACACTGAAGCTTTCTTT

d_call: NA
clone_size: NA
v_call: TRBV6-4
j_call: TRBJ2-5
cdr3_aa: CASSDSLAVLETQYF
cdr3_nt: TGTGCCAGCAGTGACTCTTTAGCGGTACTAGAGACCCAGTACTTC

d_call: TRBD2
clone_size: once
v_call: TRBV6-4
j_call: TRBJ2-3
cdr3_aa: CASSALAGGFDTQYF
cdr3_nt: TGTGCCAGCAGTGCACTAGCGGGAGGGTTCGATACGCAGTATTTT

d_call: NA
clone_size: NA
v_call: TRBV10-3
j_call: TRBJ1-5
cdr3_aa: CAISESTGEDQPQHF
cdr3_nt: TGTGCCATCAGTGAGTCGACGGGGGAGGATCAGCCCCAGCATTTT

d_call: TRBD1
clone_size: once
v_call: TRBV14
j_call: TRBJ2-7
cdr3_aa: CASSPQGAGMYEQYF
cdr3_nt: TGTGCCAGCAGCCCTCAGGGGGCGGGTATGTACGAGCAGTACTTC

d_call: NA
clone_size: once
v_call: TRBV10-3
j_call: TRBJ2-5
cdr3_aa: CAISEWSGRGGTQYF
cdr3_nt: TGTGCCATCAGTGAATGGAGTGGGAGAGGAGGGACCCAGTACTTC

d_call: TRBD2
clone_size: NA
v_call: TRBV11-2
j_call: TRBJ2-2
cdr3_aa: CASSPTSGIGTGELFF
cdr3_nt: TGTGCCAGCAGCCCAACTAGCGGAATAGGGACCGGGGAGCTGTTTTTT

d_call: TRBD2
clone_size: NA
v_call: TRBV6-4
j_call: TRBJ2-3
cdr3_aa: CASSDGTSGTDTQYF
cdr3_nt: TGTGCCAGCAGTGACGGGACTAGCGGCACAGATACGCAGTATTTT

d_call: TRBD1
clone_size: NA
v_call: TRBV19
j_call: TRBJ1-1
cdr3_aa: CASSAGQLNTEAFF
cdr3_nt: TGTGCCAGTAGCGCGGGACAGTTGAACACTGAAGCTTTCTTT

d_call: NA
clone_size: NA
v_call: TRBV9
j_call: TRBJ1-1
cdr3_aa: CASTKGGGSGTEAFF
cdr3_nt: TGTGCCAGCACCAAAGGGGGGGGGTCGGGCACTGAAGCTTTCTTT

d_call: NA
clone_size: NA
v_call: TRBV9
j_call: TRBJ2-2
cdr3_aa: CASSVGAAFNTGELFF
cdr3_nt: TGTGCCAGCAGCGTAGGGGCCGCCTTCAACACCGGGGAGCTGTTTTTT

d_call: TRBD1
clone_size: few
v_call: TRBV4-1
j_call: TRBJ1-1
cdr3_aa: CASSQDLRAGGMNTEAFF
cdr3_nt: TGCGCCAGCAGCCAAGATCTCCGGGCAGGGGGCATGAACACTGAAGCTTTCTTT